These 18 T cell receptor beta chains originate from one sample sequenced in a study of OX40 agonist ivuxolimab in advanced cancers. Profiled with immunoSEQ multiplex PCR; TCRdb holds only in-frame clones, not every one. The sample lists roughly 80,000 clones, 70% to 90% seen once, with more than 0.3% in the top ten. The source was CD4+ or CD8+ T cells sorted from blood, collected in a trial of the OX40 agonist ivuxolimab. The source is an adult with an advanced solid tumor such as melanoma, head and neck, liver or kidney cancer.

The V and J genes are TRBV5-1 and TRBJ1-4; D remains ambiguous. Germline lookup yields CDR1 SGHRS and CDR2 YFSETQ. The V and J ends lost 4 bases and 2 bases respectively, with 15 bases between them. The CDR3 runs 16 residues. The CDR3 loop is CASSMTGSSTNEKLFF. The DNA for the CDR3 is TGCGCCAGCAGCATGACCGGGTCTAGCACTAATGAAAAACTGTTTTTT.

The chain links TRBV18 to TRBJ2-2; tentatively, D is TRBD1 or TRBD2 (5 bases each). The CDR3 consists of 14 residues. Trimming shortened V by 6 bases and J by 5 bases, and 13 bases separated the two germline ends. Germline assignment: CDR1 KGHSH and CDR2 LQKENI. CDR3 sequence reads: CASSHGTTTGELFF. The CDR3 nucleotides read TGTGCCAGCTCTCACGGGACCACTACCGGGGAGCTGTTTTTT.

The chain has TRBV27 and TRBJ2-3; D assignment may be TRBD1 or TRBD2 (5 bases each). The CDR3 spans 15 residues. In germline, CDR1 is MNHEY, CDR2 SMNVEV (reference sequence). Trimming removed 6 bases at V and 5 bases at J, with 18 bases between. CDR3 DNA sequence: TGTGCCAGCAGCCCCCTCGGGACCGGTGGAGATACGCAGTATTTT. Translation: CASSPLGTGGDTQYF.

In DNA, the CDR3 is TGTGCCAGCAGTTACTCGAACTTCGGGCGGTACGAGCAGTACTTC. Its translation is CASSYSNFGRYEQYF. The chain recombines TRBV6-5 with TRBJ2-7; D gene uncertain. The CDR3 is made up of 15 amino acids. Trimming removed 0 bases at V and 4 bases at J, with 13 bases between. In germline, CDR1 is MNHEY, CDR2 SVGAGI.

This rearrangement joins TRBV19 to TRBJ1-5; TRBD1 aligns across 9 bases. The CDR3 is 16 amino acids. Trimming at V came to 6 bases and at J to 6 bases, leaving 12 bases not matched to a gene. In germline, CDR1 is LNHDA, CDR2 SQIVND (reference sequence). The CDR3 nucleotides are TGTGCCAGTAGCCCGATCGCACAGGGGGCGTTTCAGCCCCAGCATTTT. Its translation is CASSPIAQGAFQPQHF. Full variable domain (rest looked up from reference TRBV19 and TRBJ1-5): DGGITQSPKYLFRKEGQNVTLSCEQNLNHDAMYWYRQDPGQGLRLIYYSQIVNDFQKGDIAEGYSVSREKKESFPLTVTSAQKNPTAFYLCASSPIAQGAFQPQHFGDGTRLSIL.

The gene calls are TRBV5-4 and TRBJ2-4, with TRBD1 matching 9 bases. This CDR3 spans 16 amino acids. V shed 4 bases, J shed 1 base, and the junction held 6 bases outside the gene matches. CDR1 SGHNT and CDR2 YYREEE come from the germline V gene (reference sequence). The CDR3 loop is CASSPGQGTAKNIQYF. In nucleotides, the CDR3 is TGTGCCAGCAGCCCAGGACAGGGGACCGCCAAAAACATTCAGTACTTC.

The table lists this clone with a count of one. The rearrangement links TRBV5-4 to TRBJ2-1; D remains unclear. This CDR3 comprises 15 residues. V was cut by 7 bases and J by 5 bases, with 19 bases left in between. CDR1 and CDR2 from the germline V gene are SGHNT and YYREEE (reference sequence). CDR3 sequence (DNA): TGTGCCAGCGGACCCTCCCTATACTCTAACAATGAGCAGTTCTTC. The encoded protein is CASGPSLYSNNEQFF. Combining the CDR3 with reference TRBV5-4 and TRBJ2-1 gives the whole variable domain ETGVTQSPTHLIKTRGQQVTLRCSSQSGHNTVSWYQQALGQGPQFIFQYYREEENGRGNFPPRFSGLQFPNYSSELNVNALELDDSALYLCASGPSLYSNNEQFFGPGTRLTVL.

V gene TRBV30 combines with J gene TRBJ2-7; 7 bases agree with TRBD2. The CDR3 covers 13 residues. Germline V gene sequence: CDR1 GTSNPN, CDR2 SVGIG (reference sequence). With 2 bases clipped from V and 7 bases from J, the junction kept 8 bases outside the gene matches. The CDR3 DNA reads TGTGCCTGGAGTAGGAGGGAGGGCCGAGAGCAGTACTTC. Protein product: CAWSRREGREQYF. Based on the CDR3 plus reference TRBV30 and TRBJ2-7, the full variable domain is SQTIHQWPATLVQPVGSPLSLECTVEGTSNPNLYWYRQAAGRGLQLLFYSVGIGQISSEVPQNLSASRPQDRQFILSSKKLLLSDSGFYLCAWSRREGREQYFGPGTRLTVT.

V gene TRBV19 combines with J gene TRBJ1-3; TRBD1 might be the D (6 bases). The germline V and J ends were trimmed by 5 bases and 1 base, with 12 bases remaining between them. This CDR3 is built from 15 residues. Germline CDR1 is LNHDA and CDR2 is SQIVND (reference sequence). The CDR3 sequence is CASSPQGRSGNTIYF. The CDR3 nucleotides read TGTGCCAGTAGTCCTCAGGGGAGGTCTGGAAACACCATATATTTT.

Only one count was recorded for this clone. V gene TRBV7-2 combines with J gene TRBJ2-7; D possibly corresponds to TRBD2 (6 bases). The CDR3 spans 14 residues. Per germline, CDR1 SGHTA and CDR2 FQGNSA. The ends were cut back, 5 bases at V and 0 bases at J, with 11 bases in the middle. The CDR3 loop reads CASSAGTSSYEQYF. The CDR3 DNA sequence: TGTGCCAGCAGCGCCGGGACTTCCTCCTACGAGCAGTACTTC.

This CDR3 is CASSDTGGVAGFTGELFF. The CDR3 DNA sequence: TGTGCCAGCAGTGATACTGGCGGAGTAGCGGGATTCACCGGGGAGCTGTTTTTT. This chain joins TRBV2 and TRBJ2-2, with 8 bases lining up with TRBD2. The CDR3 contains 18 residues. The germline V gene has CDR1 SNHLY and CDR2 FYNNEI. Trimming at V came to 3 bases and at J to 4 bases, leaving 13 bases not matched to a gene.

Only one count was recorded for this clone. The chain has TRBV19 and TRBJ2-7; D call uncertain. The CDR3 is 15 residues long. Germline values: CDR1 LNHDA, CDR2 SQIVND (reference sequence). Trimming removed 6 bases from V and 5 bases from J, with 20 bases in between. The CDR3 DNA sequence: TGTGCCAGTAGCTCAGGCAGCCCCGGTAGGGACGAGCAGTACTTC. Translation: CASSSGSPGRDEQYF.

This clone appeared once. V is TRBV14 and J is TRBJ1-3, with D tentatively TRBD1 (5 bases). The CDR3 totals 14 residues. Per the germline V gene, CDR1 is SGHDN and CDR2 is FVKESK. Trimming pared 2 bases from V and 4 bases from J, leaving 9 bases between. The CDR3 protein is CASSQQGLGNTIYF. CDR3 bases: TGTGCCAGCAGCCAACAGGGTTTGGGAAACACCATATATTTT.

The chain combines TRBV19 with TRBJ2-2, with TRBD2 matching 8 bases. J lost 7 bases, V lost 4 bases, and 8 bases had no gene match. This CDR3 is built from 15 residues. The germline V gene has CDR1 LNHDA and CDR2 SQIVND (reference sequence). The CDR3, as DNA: TGTGCCAGTAGTAGTCTAGCGGGCGCAAGCGGGGAGCTGTTTTTT. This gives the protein CASSSLAGASGELFF.

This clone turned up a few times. The CDR3 is CSASSGTEAFF. In DNA form, the CDR3 reads TGCAGTGCTAGCAGCGGGACTGAAGCTTTCTTT. This sequence joins TRBV20-1 and TRBJ1-1; D not certain. V was shortened by 3 bases and J by 5 bases, with 7 bases between the two germline ends. CDR3 size: 11 residues. Germline CDR1 is DFQATT and CDR2 is SNEGSKA (reference sequence).

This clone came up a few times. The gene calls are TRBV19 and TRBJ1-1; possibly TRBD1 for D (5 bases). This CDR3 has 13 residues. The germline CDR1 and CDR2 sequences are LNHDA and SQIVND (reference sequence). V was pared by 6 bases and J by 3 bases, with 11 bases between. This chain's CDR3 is CASSPGADTEAFF. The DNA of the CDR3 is TGTGCCAGTAGCCCCGGGGCTGACACTGAAGCTTTCTTT. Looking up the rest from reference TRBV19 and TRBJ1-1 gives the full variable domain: DGGITQSPKYLFRKEGQNVTLSCEQNLNHDAMYWYRQDPGQGLRLIYYSQIVNDFQKGDIAEGYSVSREKKESFPLTVTSAQKNPTAFYLCASSPGADTEAFFGQGTRLTVV.

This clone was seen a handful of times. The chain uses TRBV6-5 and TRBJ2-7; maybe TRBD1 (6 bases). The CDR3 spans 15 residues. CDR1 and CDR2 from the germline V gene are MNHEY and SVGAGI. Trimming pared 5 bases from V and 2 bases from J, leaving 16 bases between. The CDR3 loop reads CASSLTGQQTYEQYF. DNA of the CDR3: TGTGCCAGCAGTCTTACAGGGCAACAAACCTACGAGCAGTACTTC.

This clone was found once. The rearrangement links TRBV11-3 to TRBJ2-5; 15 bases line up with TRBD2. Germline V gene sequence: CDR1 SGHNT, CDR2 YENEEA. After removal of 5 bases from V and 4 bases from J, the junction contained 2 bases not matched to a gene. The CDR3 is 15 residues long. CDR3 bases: TGTGCCAGCAGCCCGGGACTAGCGGGAGGAGAGACCCAGTACTTC. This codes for CASSPGLAGGETQYF.